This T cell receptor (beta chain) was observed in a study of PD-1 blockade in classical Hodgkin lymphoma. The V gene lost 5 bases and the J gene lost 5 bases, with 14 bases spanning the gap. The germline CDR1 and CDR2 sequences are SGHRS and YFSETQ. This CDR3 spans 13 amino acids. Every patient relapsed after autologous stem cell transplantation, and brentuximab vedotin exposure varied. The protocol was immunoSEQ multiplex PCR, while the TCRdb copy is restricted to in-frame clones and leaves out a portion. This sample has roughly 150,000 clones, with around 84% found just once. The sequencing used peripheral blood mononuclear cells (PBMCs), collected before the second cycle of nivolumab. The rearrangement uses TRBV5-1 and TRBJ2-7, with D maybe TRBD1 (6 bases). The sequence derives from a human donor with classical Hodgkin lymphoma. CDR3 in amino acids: CASRRTVADEQYF. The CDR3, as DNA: TGCGCCAGCAGGCGGACAGTGGCAGACGAGCAGTACTTC. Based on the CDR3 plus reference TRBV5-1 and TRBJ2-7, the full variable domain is KAGVTQTPRYLIKTRGQQVTLSCSPISGHRSVSWYQQTPGQGLQFLFEYFSETQRNKGNFPGRFSGRQFSNSRSEMNVSTLELGDSALYLCASRRTVADEQYFGPGTRLTVT.